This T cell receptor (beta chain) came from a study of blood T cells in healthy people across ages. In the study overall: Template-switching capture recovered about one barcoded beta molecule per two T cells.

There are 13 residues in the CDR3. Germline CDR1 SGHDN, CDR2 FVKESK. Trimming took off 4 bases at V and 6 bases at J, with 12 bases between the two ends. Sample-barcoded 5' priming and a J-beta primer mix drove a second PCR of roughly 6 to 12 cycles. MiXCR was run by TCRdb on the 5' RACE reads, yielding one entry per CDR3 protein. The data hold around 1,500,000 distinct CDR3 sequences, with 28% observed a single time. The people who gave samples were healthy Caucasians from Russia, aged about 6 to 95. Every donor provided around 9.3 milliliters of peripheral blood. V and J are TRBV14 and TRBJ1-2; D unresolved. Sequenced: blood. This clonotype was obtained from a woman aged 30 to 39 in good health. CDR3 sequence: CASSPRSLNGYTF. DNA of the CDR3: TGTGCCAGCAGCCCCAGGTCCCTGAATGGCTACACCTTC.